This T cell receptor beta chain is from a study of TIL therapy for anti-PD-1-resistant metastatic lung cancer (dated by TCRdb to the early 2020s). With regard to the full study: Tumors were harvested before any PD-1/PD-L1 blockade; patients then received nivolumab, and those progressing received lymphodepletion, expanded TIL infusion and IL-2. Enrolled patients had a median age of around 51 years (range about 38-75) and a median tumor PD-L1 proportion score of around 5.6%. The cohort was composed predominantly of lung adenocarcinoma, with several EGFR-mutant and two ALK-rearranged tumors included, and half of patients were identified as current or former smokers. Across the cohort, whole-exome sequencing showed a median non-synonymous tumor mutation burden of approximately 1.5 mutations per megabase. T cell receptor beta sequencing of tumor and peripheral blood served to follow clonotypes across the tumor, the expanded TIL product, and serial blood samples.

Turning to this clone: The antigen it recognizes is unknown. No base quality information exists; no much larger clone differs at one position.

TCR beta CDR3 regions were amplified from genomic DNA with the immunoSEQ v3 hsTCRB kit using bias-controlled multiplex PCR. TCR libraries were sequenced on an Illumina NextSeq 500 to around 2.1 million read pairs for survey level or roughly 4.5-6 million for deep level. For the original study's pipeline: V, D and J genes were assigned, non-productive sequences were removed, and clonality was reported by immunoSEQ Analyzer software. Repertoires were compared by productive Simpson clonality and by the Morisita overlap index of productive TRB rearrangements between infused TIL and blood. Absolute clonotype counts in blood were estimated as lymphocyte count times CD3+ fraction times the clone's productive frequency. Held by TCRdb, this immuneACCESS table contains in-frame sequences only and omits some clones. Under half of the omission traces to an unresolved V gene where checked; the cause of the rest is unknown. That table supplies the V and J calls and clone size; D and trimming were determined from the DNA. This sample gives about 32,000 clones in total; 70% to 80% of them show up just once. The top ten hold around 2.5% of the sample.

The time point label for this specimen denotes: pre-treatment sample, taken before nivolumab and TIL therapy. Adults with stage 4 NSCLC were enrolled in a dual-center phase I trial from late 2017 to early 2020. The samples were obtained from a phase I trial that was single-arm and open-label and tested tumor-infiltrating lymphocyte therapy combined with nivolumab in advanced non-small cell lung cancer. Blood mononuclear cells were isolated from EDTA tubes by Ficoll gradient and were snap-frozen as pellets, and DNA was extracted with a Qiagen mini-prep kit. CDR1 and CDR2 were assigned from the germline V gene as SGDLS and YYNGEE. From cysteine to phenylalanine, the CDR3 is 13 amino acids long. Just the 39-base CDR3 DNA is kept, in frame starting at base 1. Relative to germline, V is missing 6 bases and J is missing 0 bases, with 0 bases of the junction outside any gene match. What the work shows at the level of the full study, not this receptor alone: The cohort was highly selected, with more treatment-naive, never-smoker and oncogene-addicted patients than typical, limiting generalizability. The baseline peripheral repertoire was partially replaced by infused TIL clonotypes, which then decayed over months, and no apparent association between persistence and response was found. The study protocol defined all tumor marker inferences as exploratory.

The clonotype originates from a woman between 25 and 85 years old with non-small cell lung cancer. The V gene is TRBV9 and the J gene is TRBJ2-7, and TRBD2 aligns with 10 junction nucleotides. The sequenced sample was blood, obtained at baseline. CDR3 loop: CASKREGSYEQYF. The bases read TGTGCCAGCAAGCGGGAGGGCTCCTACGAGCAGTACTTC. With the portions outside the CDR3 filled from the reference TRBV9 and TRBJ2-7 genes, the complete variable region becomes DSGVTQTPKHLITATGQRVTLRCSPRSGDLSVYWYQQSLDQGLQFLIQYYNGEERAKGNILERFSAQQFPDLHSELNLSSLELGDSALYFCASKREGSYEQYFGPGTRLTVT.